The text below deals with one TCR beta chain. What it binds is unknown. Memory CD4+ T cells were sorted as CD4+CD45RO+CD25- cells. After constant-region reverse-primer amplification, full-length variable regions underwent semi-nested PCR with Nested Universal Primer A. In TCRdb, the 5' RACE reads were re-called with MiXCR into one record per CDR3 protein. This table has tens of thousands of distinct CDR3 sequences, less than 30% appearing once. Germline values: CDR1 DFQATT, CDR2 SNEGSKA (reference sequence). The trim removed 5 bases at V and 7 bases at J, leaving 8 bases unmatched. The CDR3 has 14 amino acids. Regarding the study as a whole: Tumor Tregs overlapped most with tumor, then blood, naive CD4+ cells. Tumor memory CD4+ T cell TCR gene usage was found to cluster with blood and lymph node memory CD4+ cells and with lymph node naive CD4+ cells.

The sequenced sample was memory CD4+ T cells sorted from a lymph node. Subset given: memory CD4+ T cells, CD4+CD45RO+CD25-. This chain links TRBV20-1 with TRBJ2-1; 10 bases are a match to TRBD2. The receptor was isolated from a female donor with breast cancer. As DNA, the CDR3 is TGCAGTGCTTTAGCCTATAGCGGGAGGAATGAGCAGTTCTTC. It encodes CSALAYSGRNEQFF.